The 21 T cell receptor beta chains below all came from one sample that was sequenced in a study of shared clonotypes between healthy human individuals. Repertoires were generated with immunoSEQ multiplex PCR, while TCRdb's copy carries only in-frame clones and drops some. This table holds a few million clones, around 92% found once. Sequenced sample: naive CD4+ T cells from PBMCs. Described subset: CD45RA+ positively selected. Every receptor here comes from a young man in good health. Some clones in this sample may be carry-over from other donors' samples.

This chain connects TRBV4-3 to TRBJ2-1; 8 positions match TRBD2. V shed 4 bases, J shed 2 bases, and the junction held 7 bases outside the gene matches. Germline assignment: CDR1 LGHNA and CDR2 YSLEER. This CDR3 spans 16 amino acids. CDR3 region: CASSPIAGITYNEQFF. DNA for the CDR3: TGCGCCAGCAGCCCTATAGCGGGGATCACCTACAATGAGCAGTTCTTC.

This chain uses TRBV28 with TRBJ2-7; the D gene is possibly TRBD2 (5 bases). Between the trimmed V and J ends, which lost 8 bases and 3 bases, there was a span of 11 bases. Germline CDR1 reads MDHEN; CDR2 reads SYDVKM. CDR3 length: 12 amino acids. CDR3 protein: CASSVGVYEQYF. The CDR3, as DNA: TGTGCCAGCTCAGTCGGGGTCTACGAGCAGTACTTC.

The rearrangement links TRBV28 to TRBJ2-1; D perhaps matches TRBD2 (5 bases). Between the trimmed V and J ends, which lost 7 bases and 6 bases, there was a span of 19 bases. The CDR3 is 15 amino acids. CDR1 is MDHEN and CDR2 is SYDVKM in the germline V gene. The CDR3, as DNA: TGTGCCAGCACCGTACGAGGGAGAGGAAGCAATGAGCAGTTCTTC. This encodes CASTVRGRGSNEQFF.

The J gene is TRBJ1-5, the V gene TRBV13; the D gene is possibly TRBD1 (5 bases). V lost 5 bases and J lost 6, with 8 bases in between. CDR3 length: 12 residues. Per the germline V gene, CDR1 is PRHDT and CDR2 is FYEKMQ (reference sequence). The CDR3 DNA reads as TGTGCCAGCAGCGGAGGGGCTCAGCCCCAGCATTTT. Translation gives CASSGGAQPQHF.

The chain combines TRBV11-2 with TRBJ2-1; 9 nucleotides align to TRBD2. V lost 4 bases, J lost 2 bases, and 6 bases stayed unmatched. The CDR3 length is 16 residues. Per the germline V gene, CDR1 is SGHAT and CDR2 is FQNNGV. The CDR3 DNA is TGTGCCAGCAGCTCAGTGGCGGGAGGGCCCTACAATGAGCAGTTCTTC. It is translated as CASSSVAGGPYNEQFF.

V usage is TRBV28 and J usage is TRBJ1-1, with 9 bases identical to TRBD1. Germline values: CDR1 MDHEN, CDR2 SYDVKM. The junction had 7 bases not matched to a gene; V was cut back by 3 bases and J by 8 bases. The CDR3 length is 14 residues. DNA of the CDR3: TGTGCCAGCAGTTTGTACAGGGGGCTGGGAGAAGCTTTCTTT. Its protein is CASSLYRGLGEAFF. Full variable domain (missing parts from reference TRBV28 and TRBJ1-1): DVKVTQSSRYLVKRTGEKVFLECVQDMDHENMFWYRQDPGLGLRLIYFSYDVKMKEKGDIPEGYSVSREKKERFSLILESASTNQTSMYLCASSLYRGLGEAFFGQGTRLTVV.

This clone occurred once. This rearrangement joins TRBV5-6 to TRBJ2-7; D is perhaps TRBD1 (6 bases). The CDR3 extends over 13 amino acids. Deletions cut 4 bases from V and 2 bases from J, with 10 bases between. CDR1 SGHDT and CDR2 YYEEEE come from the germline V gene. The CDR3 loop reads CASSRTVTYEQYF. The CDR3 DNA reads TGTGCCAGCAGCCGGACAGTGACCTACGAGCAGTACTTC.

This chain connects TRBV28 to TRBJ2-1; no reliable D call. Germline CDR1 MDHEN, CDR2 SYDVKM. V was pared by 5 bases and J by 8 bases, with 10 bases between. This CDR3 has 12 residues. The CDR3 coding sequence is TGTGCCAGCAGTCCCTCTAGGGATGAGCAGTTCTTC. Its protein product is CASSPSRDEQFF.

CDR3 coding DNA: TGCGCCAGCAGCCCCACGGGCGGAAATTACAATGAGCAGTTCTTC. Translation gives CASSPTGGNYNEQFF. The chain combines TRBV5-1 with TRBJ2-1, with unresolved D. V lost 4 bases and J lost 4, with 15 bases in between. Germline V lookup: CDR1 SGHRS, CDR2 YFSETQ. The length of the CDR3 is 15 residues. The complete variable domain, with remaining parts taken from reference TRBV5-1 and TRBJ2-1, reads KAGVTQTPRYLIKTRGQQVTLSCSPISGHRSVSWYQQTPGQGLQFLFEYFSETQRNKGNFPGRFSGRQFSNSRSEMNVSTLELGDSALYLCASSPTGGNYNEQFFGPGTRLTVL.

This clone was observed once. The chain is built from TRBV9 and TRBJ2-1; either TRBD1 or TRBD2 may supply D (5 bases each). The CDR3 spans 13 residues. With 5 bases removed from V and 9 bases from J, the gap between germline ends came to 15 bases. Germline V gene data show CDR1 as SGDLS and CDR2 as YYNGEE. CDR3: CASSRDPTREQFF. In nucleotides, the CDR3 is TGTGCCAGCAGTCGGGACCCCACACGTGAGCAGTTCTTC.

Regarding this clone: Other DNA sequences within the sample encode an identical CDR3. The chain employs TRBV9 and TRBJ1-3; 8 nucleotides agree with TRBD1. J lost 2 bases, V lost 0 bases, and 1 base had no gene match. In germline, CDR1 is SGDLS, CDR2 YYNGEE. The CDR3 spans 15 residues. Here the CDR3 reads CASSVGRGPGNTIYF. In DNA form, the CDR3 reads TGTGCCAGCAGCGTAGGCAGGGGGCCTGGAAACACCATATATTTT.

The chain uses TRBV5-1 and TRBJ1-2, with TRBD1 as a possible D gene (5 bases). Trimming pared 2 bases from V and 4 bases from J, leaving 12 bases between. CDR3 size: 14 residues. CDR1 SGHRS and CDR2 YFSETQ come from the germline V gene. CDR3 coding DNA: TGCGCCAGCAGCTTCGTCCCAGGGAGCTATGGCTACACCTTC. It codes for CASSFVPGSYGYTF.

The chain uses TRBV11-2 and TRBJ2-1, with 8 bases identical to TRBD1. Germline lookup yields CDR1 SGHAT and CDR2 FQNNGV. This CDR3 region has 18 residues. J was trimmed by 0 bases and V by 6 bases; bases with no gene match: 13. The CDR3 protein is CASRPRGRRVSSYNEQFF. The CDR3 nucleotides are TGTGCCAGCAGGCCCAGGGGGCGACGGGTTAGCTCCTACAATGAGCAGTTCTTC.

V is TRBV7-9 and J is TRBJ1-5; D may be TRBD1 (5 bases). CDR1 is SEHNR and CDR2 is FQNEAQ in the germline V gene (reference sequence). CDR3 size: 14 residues. Trimming shortened V by 8 bases and J by 2 bases, and 13 bases separated the two germline ends. The CDR3 DNA is TGTGCCAGCGGAGAAAGGGGCGGCAATCAGCCCCAGCATTTT. Protein product: CASGERGGNQPQHF.

This clone has just a few counts. This rearrangement joins TRBV28 to TRBJ1-2; unclear D gene. This CDR3 region has 13 residues. In germline, CDR1 is MDHEN, CDR2 SYDVKM. Trimming took off 1 base at V and 8 bases at J, with 11 bases between the two ends. The CDR3 DNA sequence: TGTGCCAGCAGTTTATCGGCCCGGACGGGCTACACCTTC. Translation gives CASSLSARTGYTF.

The chain links TRBV5-1 to TRBJ2-5; 11 bases agree with TRBD2. CDR1 is SGHRS and CDR2 is YFSETQ in the germline V gene. Trimming removed 4 bases from V and 2 bases from J; junction bases left unmatched: 4. The CDR3 extends over 15 amino acids. The CDR3 is CASSEGLAVQETQYF. The CDR3 DNA reads as TGCGCCAGCAGCGAGGGACTAGCGGTACAAGAGACCCAGTACTTC.

The rearrangement links TRBV2 to TRBJ1-5; D unclear. V was shortened by 2 bases and J by 0 bases, with 14 bases between the two germline ends. This CDR3 region has 17 residues. Germline-derived CDR1 and CDR2 are SNHLY and FYNNEI. The CDR3 DNA sequence: TGTGCCAGCAGTGAAATCCGGAGTTTCTATAGCAATCAGCCCCAGCATTTT. It encodes CASSEIRSFYSNQPQHF.

This clone was picked up a small number of times. This sequence joins TRBV21-1 and TRBJ1-5; the tabulated D call, TRBD1, remains unverified against the DNA. TRBV21-1 represents a pseudogene. This CDR3 comprises 12 residues. For the CDR3, the DNA is TGTGCCAGCAGACAGGGGGACCAGCCCCAGCATTTT. Translated: CASRQGDQPQHF.

This clone has just a few counts. The chain employs TRBV6-4 and TRBJ1-5; a weak D match, TRBD1 (5 bases). Trimming took off 10 bases at V and 3 bases at J, with 16 bases between the two ends. Per the germline V gene, CDR1 is MRHNA and CDR2 is SNTAGT. There are 14 residues in the CDR3. This chain's CDR3 is CANRLRQHNQPQHF. CDR3 nucleotides: TGTGCCAACCGATTACGACAGCACAATCAGCCCCAGCATTTT.

This chain connects TRBV27 to TRBJ2-5; TRBD2 matches 11 bases. CDR1 and CDR2 from the germline V gene are MNHEY and SMNVEV (reference sequence). V shed 5 bases and J 9 bases; nucleotides not matched to a gene: 23. The CDR3 has 19 amino acids. The CDR3 DNA follows: TGTGCCAGCAGTGGTAACAGAAGACCCGGGACTAGCGGACCTGGGGCCCAGTACTTC. Its translation: CASSGNRRPGTSGPGAQYF.

J is TRBJ2-7 and V is TRBV28, with TRBD1 as a possible D gene (5 bases). The germline V and J ends were trimmed by 2 bases and 3 bases, with 17 bases remaining between them. Germline CDR1 MDHEN, CDR2 SYDVKM. The CDR3 sequence is 16 residues long. The CDR3 is CASSLPLTTQGYEQYF. The CDR3, as DNA: TGTGCCAGCAGTTTACCACTCACCACCCAGGGCTACGAGCAGTACTTC.